This TCR beta chain is drawn from a study of technical replicates of blood from a handful of donors. Here immunoSEQ multiplex PCR was the method, and the copy in TCRdb shows in-frame clones only, minus some. The sample has more than 70,000 clones; around nine tenths are singletons. This clonotype was obtained from a human donor in good health. The sequenced sample consisted of T cells isolated from PBMCs.

DNA for the CDR3: TGCGCCAGCAGCCTGCCGGGAGCTGAGCAGTTCTTC. Protein: CASSLPGAEQFF. The rearrangement uses TRBV4-1 and TRBJ2-1, with TRBD2 as a possible D gene (6 bases). V was cut by 4 bases and J by 9 bases, with 10 bases left in between. The CDR3 covers 12 residues. Germline CDR1 and CDR2: MGHRA and YSYEKL.